This is a list of T cell receptor beta chains from one sample in a study of T cell responses to AZD1222 COVID-19 vaccine. TCRdb's table, derived via immunoSEQ multiplex PCR, lists solely in-frame clones and lacks some. The sample yields 95,000 to 100,000 clones, just over 90% seen once. The source material was peripheral blood, sampled on day 0 of AZD1222 vaccination. These receptors came from an adult in good health. Both conserved end residues are part of each CDR3. A D gene is named only where the DNA matches it firmly. A row's size may be missing; if present it is once, few, many or a size class.

len | abundance | d_gene | j_gene | v_gene | CDR3nt | CDR3aa
14 | once | NA | TRBJ1-5 | TRBV6-5 | TGTGCCAGCAAGCCCCCTAGACAGGACGAGCCCCAGCATTTT | CASKPPRQDEPQHF
13 | NA | NA | TRBJ2-7 | TRBV2 | TGTGCCAGCAGTGGGCACCCCAGGGACGAGCAGTACTTC | CASSGHPRDEQYF
16 | NA | NA | TRBJ1-1 | TRBV6-5 | TGTGCCAGCAGTTACTCGAGTGGGGAGGCGAACACTGAAGCTTTCTTT | CASSYSSGEANTEAFF
15 | NA | TRBD1 | TRBJ1-2 | TRBV9 | TGTGCCAGCAGCGTAGAGAGCAGGGGGCAGGCTGGCTACACCTTC | CASSVESRGQAGYTF
14 | NA | TRBD1 | TRBJ1-5 | TRBV2 | TGTGCCAGCAGCGACAGGGCCGGCAATCAGCCCCAGCATTTT | CASSDRAGNQPQHF
14 | once | NA | TRBJ2-3 | TRBV30 | TGTGCCTGGAGTGTAGGGCAGGCCACAGATACGCAGTATTTT | CAWSVGQATDTQYF
11 | NA | NA | TRBJ1-1 | TRBV6-5 | TGTGCCAGCAGTTACTCTGGGGAAGCTTTCTTT | CASSYSGEAFF
14 | NA | NA | TRBJ2-1 | TRBV15 | TGTGCCACCAGCAGAGACCTTTCGGGCAATGAGCAGTTCTTC | CATSRDLSGNEQFF
13 | few | TRBD1 | TRBJ2-2 | TRBV14 | TGTGCCAGCAGCCTGGGACAGCTGGGGGAGCTGTTTTTT | CASSLGQLGELFF
12 | NA | NA | TRBJ1-1 | TRBV19 | TGTGCCAGTAGTATTGAGGGCACTGAAGCTTTCTTT | CASSIEGTEAFF
11 | NA | NA | TRBJ2-5 | TRBV7-9 | TGTGCCAGCAGGCTTGGAGAGACCCAGTACTTC | CASRLGETQYF
13 | NA | TRBD1 | TRBJ2-7 | TRBV7-3 | TGTGCCAGCAGCTTTTCAGGGGGCGACGAGCAGTACTTC | CASSFSGGDEQYF
14 | once | TRBD1 | TRBJ1-1 | TRBV6-5 | TGTGCCAGCAGTTACTCAACAGGGGTTACTGAAGCTTTCTTT | CASSYSTGVTEAFF
13 | NA | NA | TRBJ1-2 | TRBV7-2 | TGTGCCAGCTCCTCGGGGGGAAGGGGCGGCTACACCTTC | CASSSGGRGGYTF
13 | NA | NA | TRBJ1-2 | TRBV28 | TGTGCCAGCAGTTTGAGCAGGACCTATGGCTACACCTTC | CASSLSRTYGYTF
13 | once | TRBD1 | TRBJ1-1 | TRBV28 | TGTGCCAGCAACAGGGGGCCGAACACTGAAGCTTTCTTT | CASNRGPNTEAFF
15 | NA | NA | TRBJ1-1 | TRBV7-2 | TGTGCCAGCAGCCCTCAACAGGGAGTCGCCACTGAAGCTTTCTTT | CASSPQQGVATEAFF
14 | NA | TRBD1 | TRBJ1-6 | TRBV9 | TGTGCCAGCAGCGGGACAGGTCTTAGGTCACCCCTCCACTTT | CASSGTGLRSPLHF
13 | NA | TRBD1 | TRBJ1-5 | TRBV6-5 | TGTGCCAGCACCCAACAGGGGTATCAGCCCCAGCATTTT | CASTQQGYQPQHF
12 | NA | TRBD1 | TRBJ1-1 | TRBV6-5 | TGTGCCAGCAGTCGAGGGACAGGTGAAGCTTTCTTT | CASSRGTGEAFF
11 | NA | NA | TRBJ1-2 | TRBV30 | TGTGCCTGGATGTGGGGTTATGGCTACACCTTC | CAWMWGYGYTF
12 | NA | NA | TRBJ1-1 | TRBV12-3/TRBV12-4 | TGTGCCAGCAGCCACGACAGCACTGAAGCTTTCTTT | CASSHDSTEAFF
15 | few | NA | TRBJ2-2 | TRBV5-1 | TGCGCCAGCAGCTCTCACACAGGGTACACCGGGGAGCTGTTTTTT | CASSSHTGYTGELFF
13 | NA | TRBD1 | TRBJ1-1 | TRBV19 | TGTGCCACCCAGCTAGACAGGGGGACTGAAGCTTTCTTT | CATQLDRGTEAFF
13 | NA | TRBD1 | TRBJ1-1 | TRBV9 | TGTGCCAGCAGCGGCACAGGGGAGACTGAAGCTTTCTTT | CASSGTGETEAFF
13 | NA | TRBD2 | TRBJ2-1 | TRBV24-1 | TGTGCCACCAGTGATGGGGGAGGGGATGAGCAGTTCTTC | CATSDGGGDEQFF
13 | NA | NA | TRBJ2-2 | TRBV19 | TGTGCCAGTCGCCGGACAGACACCGGGGAGCTGTTTTTT | CASRRTDTGELFF
17 | NA | NA | TRBJ1-6 | TRBV4-1 | TGCGCCAGCAGCCAAGGGGAGTCGGGACGCGGTAATTCACCCCTCCACTTT | CASSQGESGRGNSPLHF
14 | NA | NA | TRBJ1-3 | TRBV2 | TGTGCCAGTCTCAGAGGTTCCTCTGGAAACACCATATATTTT | CASLRGSSGNTIYF
14 | NA | NA | TRBJ2-5 | TRBV23-1 | TGCGCCAGCAGTGACAGACCGGACCCAGAGACCCAGTACTTC | CASSDRPDPETQYF
14 | NA | TRBD1 | TRBJ2-1 | TRBV5-8 | TGTGCCAGCAGCTTGGCGACAGGGTACAATGAGCAGTTCTTC | CASSLATGYNEQFF
23 | NA | NA | TRBJ1-5 | TRBV5-1 | TGCGCCAGCAGATCACTTTCTGGTATCCTTAATTGCGGCGCATCGTGGGGCAATCAGCCCCAGCATTTT | CASRSLSGILNCGASWGNQPQHF
15 | NA | NA | TRBJ2-3 | TRBV6-1 | TGTGCCAGCAGTGAAGTGGCAAGTAGCACAGATACGCAGTATTTT | CASSEVASSTDTQYF
12 | NA | TRBD1 | TRBJ1-1 | TRBV11-2 | TGTGCCAGCAGATACAGGGGCTTTGAAGCTTTCTTT | CASRYRGFEAFF
16 | few | TRBD1 | TRBJ1-4 | TRBV2 | TGTGCCAGCAGTGATCGATCGACAGGGATTAATGAAAAACTGTTTTTT | CASSDRSTGINEKLFF
12 | NA | NA | TRBJ1-1 | TRBV27 | TGTGCCAGCAGTGGTGGGACCGGGCAAGCTTTCTTT | CASSGGTGQAFF
16 | NA | NA | TRBJ2-2 | TRBV29-1 | TGCAGCGTTGAAGGGCTAACAGGGACCGACACCGGGGAGCTGTTTTTT | CSVEGLTGTDTGELFF
15 | NA | NA | TRBJ2-2 | TRBV5-4 | TGTGCCAGCAGGGCCGGGACACATAACACCGGGGAGCTGTTTTTT | CASRAGTHNTGELFF
15 | NA | NA | TRBJ2-3 | TRBV19 | TGTGCCAGTAGTCCCGGTAGAAGGGGAAAAGATACGCAGTATTTT | CASSPGRRGKDTQYF
17 | NA | NA | TRBJ2-5 | TRBV12-5 | TGTGCTAGTGCCAGAATCGAGGTGCCGGGTGGAGGGGAGACCCAGTACTTC | CASARIEVPGGGETQYF
15 | NA | NA | TRBJ1-1 | TRBV19 | TGTGCCCCCATTCGAGGGGCGCGGGTGAACACTGAAGCTTTCTTT | CAPIRGARVNTEAFF